This TCR beta chain was captured by sequencing in a study of early T cells in non-severe SARS-CoV-2 infection. The CDR3 length is 16 residues. V shed 0 bases and J 4 bases; nucleotides not matched to a gene: 8. CDR1 is MGHRA and CDR2 is YSYEKL in the germline V gene. This clonotype occurred many times. The protocol attached unique molecular identifiers to individual cDNA molecules. A single record per CDR3 protein comes from TCRdb applying MiXCR to the 5' RACE reads. The sample comprises about 77,000 distinct CDR3 sequences, over 4% of which are singletons, and roughly 7.3% rests with the top ten. The receptor was isolated from an adult who was a healthcare worker with PCR-confirmed SARS-CoV-2 infection or an uninfected control (not recorded which). Source: whole blood, taken at baseline. The rearrangement links TRBV4-1 to TRBJ2-5; 7 nucleotides align to TRBD2. For the CDR3, the DNA is TGCGCCAGCAGCCAAGATCCGGGCGGGAGAGGAGAGACCCAGTACTTC. It encodes CASSQDPGGRGETQYF.